This T cell receptor beta chain was profiled in a study of blood T cell repertoires in COVID-19. Turning to the study itself: Researchers got acute and convalescent COVID-19 samples from the United States, Italy and Spain.

Study processing details: Estimation of nucleated cell counts was performed using reference gene primer amplification. Repertoires were generated with immunoSEQ multiplex PCR, while TCRdb's copy carries only in-frame clones and drops some. That table furnishes V, J and clone size, whereas the DNA furnished D and trimming. The sample records 200,000 to 300,000 clones, about 89% being singletons. The sequencing input was peripheral blood. The origin of this receptor is a woman in her sixties or seventies who had recovered from COVID-19.

This CDR3 is CASGLIAGDNEQFF. CDR3 nucleotides: TGTGCTAGTGGTTTGATCGCGGGGGACAATGAGCAGTTCTTC. The chain carries TRBV12-5 and TRBJ2-1; 7 bases fit TRBD2. The CDR3 runs to 14 residues. Germline CDR1 LGHNT, CDR2 FRNRAP. The V and J ends lost 2 bases and 5 bases, in that order; junction bases with no gene match: 3. Together with reference TRBV12-5 and TRBJ2-1, the CDR3 gives the full variable domain: DARVTQTPRHKVTEMGQEVTMRCQPILGHNTVFWYRQTMMQGLELLAYFRNRAPLDDSGMPKDRFSAEMPDATLATLKIQPSEPRDSAVYFCASGLIAGDNEQFFGPGTRLTVL.